This T cell receptor beta chain was identified during a study of cytomegalovirus exposure and HLA in healthy donors. Study-wide points: In a later analysis, productive TCRs from donors in an Asian-associated ancestry cluster reportedly carried fewer N-insertions than the cohort mean. With high specificity and sensitivity, the classifier reportedly diagnosed cytomegalovirus status.

The CDR3 runs 18 residues. Deletions cut 5 bases from V and 4 bases from J, with 24 bases between. Germline V gene lookup returns CDR1 SGHTA and CDR2 FQGTGA. A remark on this clone: Its antigen is unknown.

Vbeta (60) and Jbeta (13) primers were used in the PCR. Assay used: immunoSEQ multiplex PCR; TCRdb lists only in-frame clones, some missing. The sample consists of approximately 140,000 clones, roughly 80% of them appearing once. The genes are TRBV7-3 and TRBJ2-1; TRBD2 is a possible D gene (7 bases). The TCR was taken from a female donor in good health and CMV-seronegative. Sequencing was carried out using PBMCs. The CDR3 sequence is CASSTSPVRGGAYNEQFF. The CDR3 coding sequence is TGTGCCAGCAGCACCTCACCGGTTAGGGGGGGGGCTTACAATGAGCAGTTCTTC.